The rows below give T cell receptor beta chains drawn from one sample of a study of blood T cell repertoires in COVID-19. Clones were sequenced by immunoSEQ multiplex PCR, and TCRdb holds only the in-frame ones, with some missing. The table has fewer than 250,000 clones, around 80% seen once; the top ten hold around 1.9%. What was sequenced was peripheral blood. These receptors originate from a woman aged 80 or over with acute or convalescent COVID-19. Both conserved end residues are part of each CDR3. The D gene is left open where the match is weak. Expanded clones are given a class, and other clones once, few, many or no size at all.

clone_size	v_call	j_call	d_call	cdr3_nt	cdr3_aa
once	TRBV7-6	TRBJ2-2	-	TGTGCCAGCAGCTTAAGCGTAAACACCGGGGAGCTGTTTTTT	CASSLSVNTGELFF
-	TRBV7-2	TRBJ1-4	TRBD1	TGTGCCAGCAGCCCTCTCCCCGCCGGGACAGGGAGGGAAAAACTGTTTTTT	CASSPLPAGTGREKLFF
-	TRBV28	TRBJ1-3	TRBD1	TGTGCCAGCACTCCCGACAGGGTCTCTGGAAACACCATATATTTT	CASTPDRVSGNTIYF
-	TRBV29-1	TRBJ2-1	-	TGCAGCGCTAAAGAGGGGGGCTACAATGAGCAGTTCTTC	CSAKEGGYNEQFF
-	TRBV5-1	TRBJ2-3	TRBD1	TGCGCCAGCAGCTTGAGATACCGGGACAGGGGGCCGGATACGCAGTATTTT	CASSLRYRDRGPDTQYF
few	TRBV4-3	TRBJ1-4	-	TGCGCCAGCAGCCAAGATCTTCTAAGAGGGGGTTCGGAAAAACTGTTTTTT	CASSQDLLRGGSEKLFF
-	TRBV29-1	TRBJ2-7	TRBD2	TGCAGCGTTGGGGCTAGCGGGAGCAAAAACGAGCAGTACTTC	CSVGASGSKNEQYF
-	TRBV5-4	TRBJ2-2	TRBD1	TGTGCCAGCAACCGGGACAGCCTTTCCGGGGAGCTGTTTTTT	CASNRDSLSGELFF
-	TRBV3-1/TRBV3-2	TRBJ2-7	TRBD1	TGTGCCAGCAGCCAAGATAGACAGGGAGTTCGCGAGCAGTACTTC	CASSQDRQGVREQYF
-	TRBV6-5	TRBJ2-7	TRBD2	TGTGCCAGCAGTTCGCGGGAGGTGGGGGAGCAGTACTTC	CASSSREVGEQYF